This T cell receptor (beta chain) was documented in a study of T cell responses to AZD1222 COVID-19 vaccine. TCRdb's table, derived via immunoSEQ multiplex PCR, lists solely in-frame clones and lacks some. The table shows 120,000 to 150,000 clones, with around 88% occurring only once. The germline gives CDR1 LGHNA, CDR2 YSLEER. V lost 1 base, J lost 1 base, and 11 bases lay in between. The CDR3 runs to 16 residues. This chain connects TRBV4-3 to TRBJ1-5; no reliable D call. This material consisted of peripheral blood, taken on day 0 of MenACWY control vaccination. This TCR came from an adult in good health. The CDR3 nucleotides read TGCGCCAGCAGCCAAGTTCGGGCTGCGAGCAATCAGCCCCAGCATTTT. Amino acid sequence: CASSQVRAASNQPQHF.